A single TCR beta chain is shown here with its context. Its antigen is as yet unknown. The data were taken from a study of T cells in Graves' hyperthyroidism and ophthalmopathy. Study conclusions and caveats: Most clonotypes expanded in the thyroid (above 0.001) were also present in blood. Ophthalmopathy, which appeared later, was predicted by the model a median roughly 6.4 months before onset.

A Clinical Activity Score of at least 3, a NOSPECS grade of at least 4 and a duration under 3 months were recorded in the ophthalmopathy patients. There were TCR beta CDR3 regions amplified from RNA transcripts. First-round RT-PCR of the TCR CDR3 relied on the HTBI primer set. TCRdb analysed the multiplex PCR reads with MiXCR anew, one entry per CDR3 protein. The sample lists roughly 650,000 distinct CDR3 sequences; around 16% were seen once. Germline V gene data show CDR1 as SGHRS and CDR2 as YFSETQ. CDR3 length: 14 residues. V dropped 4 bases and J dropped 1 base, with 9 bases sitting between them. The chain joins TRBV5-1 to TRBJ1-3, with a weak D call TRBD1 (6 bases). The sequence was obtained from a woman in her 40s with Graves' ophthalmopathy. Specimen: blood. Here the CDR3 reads CASSAGASGNTIYF. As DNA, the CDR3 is TGCGCCAGCAGCGCGGGGGCGTCTGGAAACACCATATATTTT.